Sequencing of this T cell receptor (beta chain) was carried out in a study of blood T cells in healthy people across ages. Sample-barcoded 5' priming and a J-beta primer mix drove a second PCR of about 6 to 12 cycles. One entry per CDR3 protein, called by TCRdb with MiXCR from the 5' RACE reads. Altogether about 500,000 distinct CDR3 sequences are present, less than 25% being singletons, with the ten largest covering roughly 9.4%. This clonotype was counted only a few times. Germline-derived CDR1 and CDR2 are ENHRY and SYGVKD. The CDR3 is 14 amino acids. V was pared by 8 bases and J by 1 base, with 13 bases between. Another study also made use of these data, one on T cells of mothers and their children. That work states: Reads obtained per mother exceeded 9 million TCR beta CDR3 reads, with roughly 3.3 million obtained per child.

The sequence was collected from a boy under 18 in good health. The sequenced sample consisted of blood. The chain employs TRBV10-3 and TRBJ2-3; possibly TRBD1 for D (5 bases). CDR3 residues: CAIGQGLGTDTQYF. In DNA, the CDR3 is TGTGCCATCGGTCAGGGTCTGGGCACAGATACGCAGTATTTT.